This passage covers 32 T cell receptor beta chains from one sample sequenced in a study of vaccination and CD4 T cells after COVID-19 (dated by TCRdb to between 2021 and 2023). The treatment or condition label corresponds to: approximately 11-day PBMC culture with coronavirus spike peptide pools or control peptides (ViraFEST assay). Library method: PCR. Sequencing used an Illumina iSeq 100. DNA from cultured CD4+ T cells underwent TCR sequencing with the Oncomine TCR Beta short-read assay at the Johns Hopkins FTIC core. TCRdb trimmed public reads at Q25 via fastp, called clones via MiXCR and kept in-frame beta chains. Each CDR3 protein gets just one entry, which takes the most common genes and DNA from the rows behind it. Present in this sample are some 15,000 distinct CDR3 sequences, 65% to 80% of which were seen just once. Of the sample, about 16% is held by the ten largest clones. Which antigens these TCRs recognize remains unknown.

Sequenced sample: CD4+ T cells from blood, cultured in vitro. These receptors all come from a human donor who had recovered from COVID-19.

The DNA of the CDR3 is TGTGCCAGCAGCTTGGGAGGGGGACAGGGGAGGGATGAGCAGTTCTTC. Protein: CASSLGGGQGRDEQFF. The chain links TRBV5-4 to TRBJ2-1, with 10 bases lining up with TRBD1. CDR1 SGHNT and CDR2 YYREEE come from the germline V gene (reference sequence). The CDR3 contains 16 residues. Trimming at V came to 0 bases and at J to 8 bases, leaving 8 bases not matched to a gene.

This chain joins TRBV7-9 and TRBJ1-2; D perhaps matches TRBD1 (6 bases). Looked up from germline, CDR1 is SEHNR and CDR2 is FQNEAQ (reference sequence). Trimming removed 1 base at V and 0 bases at J, with 15 bases between. CDR3 length equals 17 residues. The CDR3 is CASSLGTTGAANYGYTF. Written as DNA, the CDR3 is TGTGCCAGCAGCTTAGGCACGACAGGCGCCGCTAACTATGGCTACACCTTC.

The CDR3 DNA sequence: TGTGCCAGTGGGGGAGTTGGGGGGGGCAATCAGCCCCAGCATTTT. Translating gives CASGGVGGGNQPQHF. The chain uses TRBV19 and TRBJ1-5; tentative D call: TRBD1 (5 bases). The V gene lost 8 bases and the J gene lost 2 bases, with 16 bases spanning the gap. Per the germline V gene, CDR1 is LNHDA and CDR2 is SQIVND (reference sequence). This CDR3 contains 15 residues.

The CDR3 nucleotides read TGTGCCAGTAGCGATGAGAACACTGAAGCTTTCTTT. It encodes CASSDENTEAFF. V is TRBV19 and J is TRBJ1-1; D uncertain. CDR3 size: 12 residues. V was cut by 6 bases and J by 1 base, with 6 bases left in between. CDR1 is LNHDA, CDR2 SQIVND, per germline (reference sequence).

The chain recombines TRBV5-1 with TRBJ1-2; tentatively, D is TRBD1 (6 bases). The CDR3 sequence is 13 residues long. Germline V gene sequence: CDR1 SGHRS, CDR2 YFSETQ. V was pared by 2 bases and J by 6 bases, with 11 bases between. CDR3 sequence (DNA): TGCGCCAGCAGCTTAACAGGGTTCGATGGCTACACCTTC. As protein: CASSLTGFDGYTF.

Details on this clonotype: One end of the junction fails to match germline, which may point to a read error. V gene TRBV7-7 combines with J gene TRBJ1-1; 9 bases are a match to TRBD1. The V gene's germline CDR1 is SSHAT and CDR2 FNYEAQ (reference sequence). This CDR3 is 15 amino acids long. The CDR3 is CASSPEGTGRTEAFF. The CDR3 DNA follows: TGTGCTAGCAGCCCAGAGGGGACAGGGAGGACTGAAGCTTTCTTT.

This chain joins TRBV27 and TRBJ2-1, with a tentative D call TRBD1 (5 bases). The V and J ends lost 5 bases and 0 bases respectively, with 14 bases between them. Germline lookup yields CDR1 MNHEY and CDR2 SMNVEV (reference sequence). There are 16 residues in the CDR3. The CDR3 spells CASSPGGQGSYNEQFF. The CDR3 DNA follows: TGTGCCAGCAGTCCAGGTGGGCAGGGCTCCTACAATGAGCAGTTCTTC.

There are a few counts of this clonotype. The chain has TRBV20-1 and TRBJ1-5; D is unclear. The CDR3 spans 12 residues. V lost 5 bases to trimming and J lost 5 bases, with 10 bases between them. CDR1 is DFQATT, CDR2 SNEGSKA, per germline (reference sequence). The CDR3 sequence: CSAEQTDQPQHF. Written as DNA, the CDR3 is TGCAGTGCTGAACAGACTGATCAGCCCCAGCATTTT.

This chain joins TRBV7-9 and TRBJ2-2; 7 bases line up with TRBD1. Per the germline V gene, CDR1 is SEHNR and CDR2 is FQNEAQ (reference sequence). Germline trimming cut 8 bases from V and 0 bases from J; bases unmatched to any gene: 6. The CDR3 consists of 15 residues. This CDR3 reads CASHSGTANTGELFF. Here the CDR3 DNA reads TGTGCCAGCCATTCCGGGACAGCGAACACCGGGGAGCTGTTTTTT. The whole variable domain, remainder taken from reference TRBV7-9 and TRBJ2-2, is DTGVSQNPRHKITKRGQNVTFRCDPISEHNRLYWYRQTLGQGPEFLTYFQNEAQLEKSRLLSDRFSAERPKGSFSTLEIQRTEQGDSAMYLCASHSGTANTGELFFGEGSRLTVL.

The chain combines TRBV7-2 with TRBJ2-1, with a tentative D call TRBD2 (5 bases). Trimming took off 5 bases at V and 8 bases at J, with 13 bases between the two ends. CDR1 and CDR2 (germline): SGHTA, FQGNSA. This CDR3 is built from 13 residues. The CDR3 loop is CASSQTRADEQFF. CDR3 in DNA: TGTGCCAGCAGCCAAACTAGGGCCGATGAGCAGTTCTTC.

This clonotype was detected a few times. V is TRBV15 and J is TRBJ2-5, with D unresolved. The germline gives CDR1 LNHNV, CDR2 YYDKDF (reference sequence). The CDR3 extends over 13 amino acids. Between the trimmed V and J ends, which lost 1 base and 3 bases, there was a span of 6 bases. The CDR3 DNA sequence: TGTGCCACCAGCAGAGGGATGGAAGAGACCCAGTACTTC. Translation: CATSRGMEETQYF.

V is TRBV2 and J is TRBJ1-2, with 8 nucleotides matching TRBD1. This CDR3 is 14 amino acids long. Per the germline V gene, CDR1 is SNHLY and CDR2 is FYNNEI. The trim removed 4 bases at V and 5 bases at J, leaving 6 bases unmatched. The chain's CDR3 is CASSGRTGGYGYTF. The CDR3 DNA reads as TGTGCCAGCAGTGGAAGAACAGGGGGGTATGGCTACACCTTC.

The chain uses TRBV15 and TRBJ2-5; 7 bases are a match to TRBD1. J gave up 3 bases and V 0 bases, and 4 bases lay outside the gene matches. CDR3 size: 15 residues. Per germline, CDR1 LNHNV and CDR2 YYDKDF (reference sequence). The CDR3 DNA is TGTGCCACCAGCAGAGACCCTACAGGGGAAGAGACCCAGTACTTC. It specifies CATSRDPTGEETQYF.

The rearrangement links TRBV30 to TRBJ1-1; unclear D gene. The CDR3 totals 14 residues. Germline V gives CDR1 GTSNPN, CDR2 SVGIG (reference sequence). Trimming pared 0 bases from V and 6 bases from J, leaving 14 bases between. The CDR3 here is CAWSVYRTSPEAFF. The CDR3 coding sequence is TGTGCCTGGAGTGTTTACCGAACCTCACCTGAAGCTTTCTTT. Filled out from reference TRBV30 and TRBJ1-1, the complete variable domain reads SQTIHQWPATLVQPVGSPLSLECTVEGTSNPNLYWYRQAAGRGLQLLFYSVGIGQISSEVPQNLSASRPQDRQFILSSKKLLLSDSGFYLCAWSVYRTSPEAFFGQGTRLTVV.

This chain joins TRBV10-3 and TRBJ1-6, with D maybe TRBD1 (5 bases). V was clipped by 7 bases and J by 18 bases, with 10 bases between them. The CDR3 length is 9 residues. Germline values: CDR1 ENHRY, CDR2 SYGVKD. In DNA form, the CDR3 reads TGTGCCATCAAAAGAGGGGACCACTTT. It specifies CAIKRGDHF.

V and J are TRBV20-1 and TRBJ2-5, with TRBD2 as a possible D gene (6 bases). Per the germline V gene, CDR1 is DFQATT and CDR2 is SNEGSKA (reference sequence). Trimming removed 1 base at V and 2 bases at J, with 11 bases between. This CDR3 spans 14 amino acids. The CDR3 here is CSARVGGGQETQYF. CDR3 DNA: TGCAGTGCTAGAGTCGGGGGTGGGCAAGAGACCCAGTACTTC.

The chain recombines TRBV9 with TRBJ2-3, with 9 bases identical to TRBD2. Germline-derived CDR1 and CDR2 are SGDLS and YYNGEE. The CDR3 is 16 amino acids. After removal of 2 bases from V and 3 bases from J, the junction contained 7 bases not matched to a gene. CDR3 sequence reads: CASSVLAGVRTDTQYF. In DNA, the CDR3 is TGTGCCAGCAGCGTCTTAGCGGGAGTACGTACAGATACGCAGTATTTT.

This chain links TRBV27 with TRBJ1-2; D gene ambiguous. Germline V CDR1 and CDR2: MNHEY, SMNVEV (reference sequence). The CDR3 is 16 amino acids. The V end lost 2 bases, the J end lost 3 bases, and 16 bases lay between the germline ends. The CDR3 nucleotides read TGTGCCAGCAGTTTAGCGGTCGGGCAGTCCTACTATGGCTACACCTTC. Amino acids: CASSLAVGQSYYGYTF.

The chain is built from TRBV7-8 and TRBJ2-5, with 8 bases matching TRBD2. Germline V gene data show CDR1 as SGHVS and CDR2 as FQNEAQ. Trimming removed 10 bases from V and 4 bases from J; junction bases left unmatched: 11. This CDR3 has 14 amino acids. CDR3 amino acids: CATYRLARRETQYF. The DNA for the CDR3 is TGTGCCACCTATCGACTAGCGAGGCGAGAGACCCAGTACTTC.

The gene calls are TRBV5-1 and TRBJ1-5; D gene unclear. The V end was cut by 3 bases, the J end by 0 bases, with 10 bases between. CDR1 and CDR2 from the germline V gene are SGHRS and YFSETQ. CDR3 length: 15 residues. CDR3 DNA sequence: TGCGCCAGCAGCTCCGACGGTGATAGCAATCAGCCCCAGCATTTT. Translated: CASSSDGDSNQPQHF. Supplemented by reference TRBV5-1 and TRBJ1-5, the full variable domain reads KAGVTQTPRYLIKTRGQQVTLSCSPISGHRSVSWYQQTPGQGLQFLFEYFSETQRNKGNFPGRFSGRQFSNSRSEMNVSTLELGDSALYLCASSSDGDSNQPQHFGDGTRLSIL.

This clonotype was found once. The V call is TRBV5-4, the J call TRBJ2-2; no firm D call. V was cut by 5 bases and J by 0 bases, with 8 bases left in between. The CDR3 is 14 amino acids. CDR1 and CDR2 (germline): SGHNT, YYREEE (reference sequence). CDR3 loop: CASRRAPNTGELFF. CDR3 bases: TGTGCCAGCAGGCGAGCGCCGAACACCGGGGAGCTGTTTTTT.

This chain links TRBV30 with TRBJ1-1; 11 nucleotides agree with TRBD1. V lost 3 bases and J lost 10; bases outside the gene matches: 16. The CDR3 sequence is 16 residues long. Looked up from germline, CDR1 is GTSNPN and CDR2 is SVGIG (reference sequence). CDR3 loop: CAWRLTGTGGGSGAFF. The CDR3 coding sequence is TGTGCCTGGAGGTTAACCGGGACAGGGGGAGGGAGTGGAGCTTTCTTT. Full variable domain (rest looked up from reference TRBV30 and TRBJ1-1): SQTIHQWPATLVQPVGSPLSLECTVEGTSNPNLYWYRQAAGRGLQLLFYSVGIGQISSEVPQNLSASRPQDRQFILSSKKLLLSDSGFYLCAWRLTGTGGGSGAFFGQGTRLTVV.

The V call is TRBV6-2 or TRBV6-3, the J call TRBJ1-2; D gene unclear. From germline, CDR1 is MNHEY and CDR2 SVGEGT. The CDR3 is 13 amino acids. Trimming stripped 2 bases from V and 7 bases from J, with 11 bases between. The CDR3 region is CASSYDGSVGYTF. The CDR3, as DNA: TGTGCCAGCAGTTACGACGGATCCGTTGGCTACACCTTC.

The gene calls are TRBV27 and TRBJ2-2, with D perhaps TRBD1 or TRBD2 (6 bases each). The CDR3 loop spans 16 amino acids. The V gene lost 2 bases and the J gene lost 6 bases, with 16 bases spanning the gap. The germline CDR1 and CDR2 sequences are MNHEY and SMNVEV (reference sequence). CDR3 nucleotides: TGTGCCAGCAGTTTAAGCTTAGGGGGGAGACCCGGGGAGCTGTTTTTT. Translation gives CASSLSLGGRPGELFF.

This clonotype occurred a few times. This chain links TRBV6-4 with TRBJ1-2, with a weak D call TRBD1 (5 bases). Per germline, CDR1 MRHNA and CDR2 SNTAGT. Trimming cost V 6 bases and J 6 bases, with 14 bases left between them. The CDR3 extends over 13 amino acids. The CDR3 here is CASSPTRGNGYTF. The CDR3 nucleotides read TGTGCCAGCAGCCCAACGAGGGGCAATGGCTACACCTTC.

CDR3 nucleotides: TGTGCCAGCACTCCGGGACTGCAATACAATGAGCAGTTCTTC. Translating it yields CASTPGLQYNEQFF. V and J are TRBV12-3 or TRBV12-4 and TRBJ2-1; D possibly corresponds to TRBD2 (6 bases). V dropped 7 bases and J dropped 4 bases, with 14 bases sitting between them. The CDR3 is 14 amino acids.

This clonotype was observed a single time. The CDR3, as DNA: TGTGCCAGCAGTTTGAGCGGAGGGGGGTCCTACGAGCAGTACTTC. It is translated as CASSLSGGGSYEQYF. This chain connects TRBV6-5 to TRBJ2-7, with D perhaps matching TRBD1 or TRBD2 (6 bases each). This CDR3 region has 15 residues. Germline V gene lookup returns CDR1 MNHEY and CDR2 SVGAGI. Trimming shortened V by 4 bases and J by 1 base, and 14 bases separated the two germline ends.

The chain couples TRBV7-2 to TRBJ1-1; the D is unclear. Trimming removed 4 bases at V and 5 bases at J, with 14 bases between. Per germline, CDR1 SGHTA and CDR2 FQGNSA. CDR3 length equals 14 residues. The CDR3 loop is CASSSSGRLTEAFF. CDR3 coding DNA: TGTGCCAGCAGCTCGTCCGGGCGCCTAACTGAAGCTTTCTTT.

The chain joins TRBV6-1 to TRBJ2-5; TRBD1 aligns across 8 bases. Germline CDR1 and CDR2: MNHNS and SASEGT. J was trimmed by 3 bases and V by 3 bases; bases with no gene match: 6. CDR3 length: 15 amino acids. The CDR3: CASSDGQGAEETQYF. The CDR3 DNA reads TGTGCCAGCAGTGATGGGCAGGGGGCCGAAGAGACCCAGTACTTC.

This clonotype was seen more than once but under ten times. This chain connects TRBV27 to TRBJ1-1; D is unresolved. V was pared by 4 bases and J by 3 bases, with 15 bases between. This CDR3 has 15 residues. The germline gives CDR1 MNHEY, CDR2 SMNVEV (reference sequence). CDR3 nucleotide sequence: TGTGCCAGCAGTTGGGCGGGGAGGGTGGACACTGAAGCTTTCTTT. This codes for CASSWAGRVDTEAFF.

This clonotype is a singleton in its sample. This chain links TRBV6-1 with TRBJ1-5; TRBD1 matches 9 bases. V gave up 3 bases and J gave up 4 bases; unmatched junction bases: 7. The CDR3 consists of 16 residues. CDR1 is MNHNS, CDR2 SASEGT, per germline. The CDR3 loop reads CASSDRQGGGNQPQHF. The CDR3 DNA follows: TGTGCCAGCAGTGACCGACAGGGGGGAGGAAATCAGCCCCAGCATTTT.

This rearrangement joins TRBV6-1 to TRBJ1-1; D perhaps matches TRBD1 (5 bases). This CDR3 has 15 amino acids. The V end was cut by 3 bases, the J end by 0 bases, with 11 bases between. Germline V gives CDR1 MNHNS, CDR2 SASEGT. The CDR3 reads CASSEGQVLNTEAFF. In DNA, the CDR3 is TGTGCCAGCAGTGAGGGGCAGGTTCTGAACACTGAAGCTTTCTTT.